This TCR beta chain was identified in a study of T cell changes during pregnancy in multiple sclerosis. TCRdb's table, derived via immunoSEQ multiplex PCR, lists solely in-frame clones and lacks some. Seen here are roughly 50,000 clones, 85% to 95% observed once, and the top ten hold approximately 0.61%. CDR1 and CDR2 from the germline V gene are LNHNV and YYDKDF (reference sequence). The V and J ends lost 1 base and 3 bases respectively, with 13 bases between them. This CDR3 has 16 amino acids. The specimen was CD4+ T cells from peripheral blood mononuclear cells, collected in the third trimester of pregnancy. This receptor was obtained from a female donor with multiple sclerosis, enrolled in a pregnancy study. V is TRBV15 and J is TRBJ2-1; the D is unclear. CDR3 region: CATSRGDSFGYNEQFF. CDR3 coding DNA: TGTGCCACCAGCAGAGGAGACTCCTTTGGCTACAATGAGCAGTTCTTC.